This T cell receptor (beta chain) was observed in a study of radiation and T cells in renal cell carcinoma. Study-level results: Compared with controls, irradiated tumors had more, larger dominant CDR3 motifs. Top 100 clonotypes averaged around 54% in irradiated versus about 45% in nephrectomy-only tumors.

The treatment is: treatment-naive control, cytoreductive nephrectomy. The patient's renal cell carcinoma had clear cell pathology. Controls included a few female and about a dozen male donors, resected 2011 to 2014. Measured with immunoSEQ multiplex PCR; TCRdb has only the in-frame clones, and not every one. In the table there are around 16,000 clones, more than 55% of which are singletons. J gave up 2 bases and V 3 bases, and 5 bases lay outside the gene matches. Per germline, CDR1 SGHDT and CDR2 YYEEEE. The CDR3 consists of 14 residues. With respect to this clone: What it binds is not known.

This chain joins TRBV5-6 and TRBJ2-7; TRBD1 matches at 7 bases. Sequenced material: tumor tissue, taken from a patient whose treatment was nephrectomy without radiotherapy. The sequence derives from a man between 45 and 60 years old with renal cell carcinoma. Here the CDR3 DNA reads TGTGCCAGCAGCTCTCCGGGACAGACCTACGAGCAGTACTTC. Its translation is CASSSPGQTYEQYF.